This T cell receptor beta chain emerged from a study of T cell responses to AZD1222 COVID-19 vaccine (dated by TCRdb to the early 2020s). With regard to the full study: Because spike-specific TCR depth and breadth did not differ between the two schedules, AZD1222 recipients who got a second dose at roughly 4 weeks were pooled with those who got a second dose at roughly 12 weeks. A total of about 230 trial participants underwent TCR sequencing, of whom around 200 received two doses of AZD1222 and about 25 received two doses of the MenACWY control vaccine. Trial participants were enrolled by age into subgroups of 18-55, 56-69 and 70-plus years, and roughly 150, 30 and 60 TCR-sequenced participants, respectively, were included in these subgroups.

Summary of the overall study and its limitations: Conclusions about previously exposed vaccinees were limited because only six AZD1222 recipients were SARS-CoV-2 seropositive at baseline. The 56-69-year group was small, and its depth increase did not reach significance, likely because of low power. The whole spike protein was spanned by vaccine-associated CD4 TCRs, and dominant responses were seen in regions 160-218 and 743-854. Nearly half of unique spike-specific TCRs reportedly recognized epitopes outside regions mutated in the B.1.351 and B.1.1.7 variants. Spike-specific TCR breadth and depth rose significantly after two AZD1222 doses compared with day 0 and with MenACWY recipients. Because no samples from the day 14 peak response were available, repertoires could be characterized only after the peak T cell response. Most participants were white British and females outnumbered males, and the authors suggested that clonal diversity may have been underestimated.

Reading the label with the study, this specimen's time point is: baseline before first vaccination. Vaccinee samples came from UK trials COV001 and COV002, including a single-blind randomized controlled phase 2/3 trial of AZD1222 (ChAdOx1 nCoV-19) in healthy adults. For TCRbeta chain sequencing, PBMC samples were collected from trial participants at day 0 and at day 28 after the second dose. The CDR3 regions of human TCRbeta chains were analyzed by immunosequencing. The study's own analysis went as follows. Repertoire TCRs were checked for matches against a reference library of SARS-CoV-2-specific TCRs that had been generated using the MIRA antigen-specificity platform. Breadth was defined as the fraction of unique TCRs that were SARS-CoV-2-associated. Depth was defined as the fraction of total T cells that were SARS-CoV-2-associated. Using the MIRA data, each spike-specific TCR was assigned both to the spike region to which the TCR was reactive and to a CD4 or CD8 class. Log10-transformed breadth and depth values were compared by one-way ANOVA with Sidak's multiple comparisons tests. TCRdb obtained this table from immuneACCESS and retained in-frame rearrangements with V and J assigned. These tables miss some clones; where compared with another copy, unresolved V genes account for less than half of the shortfall, and the remainder is unexplained. The V and J calls and the clone size are those of that table, but D and trimming were determined from the DNA. This sample has 50,000 or so clones in its table, and approximately 88% of those were observed once. Roughly 14% of the sample lies in the top ten.

A remark on this clone: This clone's antigen is unknown. Base-call qualities are not available, and no considerably larger clone is one nucleotide away.

The CDR3 contains 13 residues, cysteine and phenylalanine counted. CDR3 DNA only is kept here, 39 bases in frame from base 1. The junction carries 6 bases between V and J, which are trimmed by 0 bases and 4 bases respectively. The germline V gene (reference sequence) gives CDR1 as GTSNPN and CDR2 as SVGIG. The clonotype comes from an adult in good health. The starting material was peripheral blood, obtained on day 0 of AZD1222 vaccination. This chain joins TRBV30 to TRBJ2-2; no D gene can be assigned with confidence. Here the CDR3 is given as CAWSVQLTGELFF. The bases are TGTGCCTGGAGTGTGCAGCTCACCGGGGAGCTGTTTTTT. Full variable domain (CDR3 extended with the reference TRBV30 and TRBJ2-2 proteins): SQTIHQWPATLVQPVGSPLSLECTVEGTSNPNLYWYRQAAGRGLQLLFYSVGIGQISSEVPQNLSASRPQDRQFILSSKKLLLSDSGFYLCAWSVQLTGELFFGEGSRLTVL.